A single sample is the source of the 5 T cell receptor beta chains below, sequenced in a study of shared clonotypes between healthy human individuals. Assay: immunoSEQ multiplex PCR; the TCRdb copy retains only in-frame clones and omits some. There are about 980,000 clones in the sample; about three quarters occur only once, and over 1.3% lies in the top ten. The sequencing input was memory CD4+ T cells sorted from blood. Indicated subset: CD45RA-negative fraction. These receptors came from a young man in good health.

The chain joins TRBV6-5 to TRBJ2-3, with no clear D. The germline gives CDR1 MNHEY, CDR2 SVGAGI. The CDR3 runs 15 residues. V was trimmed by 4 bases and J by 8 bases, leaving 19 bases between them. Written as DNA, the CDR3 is TGTGCCAGCAGTTTAGCTACTACTCCCTGGGGTACGCAGTATTTT. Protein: CASSLATTPWGTQYF.

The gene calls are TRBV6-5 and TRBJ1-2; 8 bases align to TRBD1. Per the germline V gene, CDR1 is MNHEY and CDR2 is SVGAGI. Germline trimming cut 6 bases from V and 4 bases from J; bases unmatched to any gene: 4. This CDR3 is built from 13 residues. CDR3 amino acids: CASSQQGVYGYTF. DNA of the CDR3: TGTGCCAGCAGCCAACAGGGGGTCTATGGCTACACCTTC.

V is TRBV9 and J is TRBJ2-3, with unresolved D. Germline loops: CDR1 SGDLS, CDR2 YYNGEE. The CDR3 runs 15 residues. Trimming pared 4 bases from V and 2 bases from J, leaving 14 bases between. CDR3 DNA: TGTGCCAGCAGCTCTCACCCCGGCCACACAGATACGCAGTATTTT. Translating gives CASSSHPGHTDTQYF.

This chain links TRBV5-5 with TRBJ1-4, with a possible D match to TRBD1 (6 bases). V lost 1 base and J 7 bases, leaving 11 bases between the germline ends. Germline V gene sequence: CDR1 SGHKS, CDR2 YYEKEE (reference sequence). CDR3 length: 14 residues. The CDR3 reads CASSLTGQSEKLFF. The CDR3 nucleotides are TGTGCCAGCAGCTTGACAGGACAGAGTGAAAAACTGTTTTTT.

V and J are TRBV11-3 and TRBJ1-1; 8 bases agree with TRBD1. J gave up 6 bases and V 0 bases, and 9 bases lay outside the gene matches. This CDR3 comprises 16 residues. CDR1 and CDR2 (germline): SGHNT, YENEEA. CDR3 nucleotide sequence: TGTGCCAGCAGCTTAGACCGAGACAGGGGTTACGCTGAAGCTTTCTTT. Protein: CASSLDRDRGYAEAFF. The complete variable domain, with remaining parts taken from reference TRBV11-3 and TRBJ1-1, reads EAGVVQSPRYKIIEKKQPVAFWCNPISGHNTLYWYLQNLGQGPELLIRYENEEAVDDSQLPKDRFSAERLKGVDSTLKIQPAELGDSAVYLCASSLDRDRGYAEAFFGQGTRLTVV.